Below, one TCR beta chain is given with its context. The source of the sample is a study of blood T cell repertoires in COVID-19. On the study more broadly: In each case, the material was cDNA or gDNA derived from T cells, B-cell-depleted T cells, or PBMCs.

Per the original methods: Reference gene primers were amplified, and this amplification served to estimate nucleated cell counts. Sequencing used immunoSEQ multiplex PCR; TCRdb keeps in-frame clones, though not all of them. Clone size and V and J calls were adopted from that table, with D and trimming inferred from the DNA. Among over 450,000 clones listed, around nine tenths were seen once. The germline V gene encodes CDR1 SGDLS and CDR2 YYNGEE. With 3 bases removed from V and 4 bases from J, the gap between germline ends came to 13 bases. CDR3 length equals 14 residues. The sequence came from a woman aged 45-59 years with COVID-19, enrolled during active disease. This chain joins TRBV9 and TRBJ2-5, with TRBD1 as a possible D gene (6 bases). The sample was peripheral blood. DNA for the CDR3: TGTGCCAGCAGCGCGTCACAGGGTAGAGAGACCCAGTACTTC. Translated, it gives CASSASQGRETQYF. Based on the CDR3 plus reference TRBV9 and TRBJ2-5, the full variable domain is DSGVTQTPKHLITATGQRVTLRCSPRSGDLSVYWYQQSLDQGLQFLIQYYNGEERAKGNILERFSAQQFPDLHSELNLSSLELGDSALYFCASSASQGRETQYFGPGTRLLVL.